Listed here are 8 T cell receptor beta chains from one sample, sequenced in a study of memory CD8 T cells in hepatitis C reinfection (dated by TCRdb to 2016 to 2017). The time point label corresponds to: pre-reinfection, 55 to 20 weeks before reinfection detection. Sorted cells were sequenced directly ex vivo, without in vitro expansion prior to TCR sequencing. Library preparation used the immunoSEQ multiplex PCR assay. TCRdb carries this immuneACCESS record with in-frame sequences only. Its versions omit some clonotypes, under half of them owing to an unresolved V gene in the studies checked, with the rest unexplained. In this sample the table shows 45,000 to 55,000 clones, roughly nine tenths of which occur a single time. The ten largest clones add up to roughly 1% of the sample. The sequenced sample consisted of naive CD8+ T cells sorted from blood. The sample's cell subset or site label, decoded: total naive CD8+CD45RO- T cells. The source is a man younger than 30 with hepatitis C virus infection.

The J gene is TRBJ1-3, the V gene TRBV9; 7 nucleotides agree with TRBD1. CDR1 is SGDLS, CDR2 YYNGEE, per germline. CDR3 length equals 15 residues. The V gene end was trimmed by 3 bases and the J gene end by 0 bases; junction bases not matched to a gene: 3. The CDR3 coding sequence is TGTGCCAGCAGCGCGACAGGGAACTCTGGAAACACCATATATTTT. Its translation: CASSATGNSGNTIYF.

CDR3 in amino acids: CASSAPLGAEAFF. In DNA, the CDR3 is TGTGCCAGCAGCGCCCCCCTAGGGGCTGAAGCTTTCTTT. The rearrangement uses TRBV7-9 and TRBJ1-1; a possible D gene is TRBD1 (5 bases). Germline V gene data show CDR1 as SEHNR and CDR2 as FQNEAQ (reference sequence). The CDR3 runs to 13 residues. Trimming removed 5 bases at V and 6 bases at J, with 13 bases between.

This clone was detected only once. V usage is TRBV6-5 and J usage is TRBJ2-1, with 11 bases aligning to TRBD1. V lost 0 bases and J lost 9; bases outside the gene matches: 7. The length of the CDR3 is 16 residues. Germline lookup yields CDR1 MNHEY and CDR2 SVGAGI. The CDR3 region is CASSYSDRGLKGEQFF. CDR3 DNA sequence: TGTGCCAGCAGTTACTCGGACAGGGGGCTAAAGGGTGAGCAGTTCTTC.

The V and J genes are TRBV4-1 and TRBJ2-3, with 8 bases aligning to TRBD2. CDR1 MGHRA and CDR2 YSYEKL come from the germline V gene. Trimming at V came to 1 base and at J to 6 bases, leaving 0 bases not matched to a gene. CDR3 length: 13 amino acids. CDR3 residues: CASSQGTSDTQYF. CDR3 coding DNA: TGCGCCAGCAGCCAAGGGACTAGCGATACGCAGTATTTT.

V usage is TRBV6-4 and J usage is TRBJ2-3; 9 bases agree with TRBD1. The V segment lost 7 bases and the J segment 2 bases; nucleotides outside the gene matches: 10. The CDR3 contains 16 residues. In germline, CDR1 is MRHNA, CDR2 SNTAGT. CDR3 region: CASTRDRAGVTDTQYF. DNA of the CDR3: TGTGCCAGCACCAGGGACAGGGCGGGAGTCACAGATACGCAGTATTTT.

J is TRBJ2-3 and V is TRBV4-1; TRBD2 agrees at 8 bases. Germline V CDR1 and CDR2: MGHRA, YSYEKL. V shed 2 bases, J shed 0 bases, and the junction held 7 bases outside the gene matches. The CDR3 spans 17 residues. The CDR3 loop is CASSQPLAGLSTDTQYF. In DNA, the CDR3 is TGCGCCAGCAGCCAACCCTTAGCGGGGCTAAGCACAGATACGCAGTATTTT.

The genes are TRBV11-2 and TRBJ2-3, with D perhaps TRBD2 (7 bases). The germline V gene encodes CDR1 SGHAT and CDR2 FQNNGV. There are 19 residues in the CDR3. V gave up 0 bases and J gave up 2 bases, with 21 bases separating them. The CDR3 reads CASSLDLAGAALYTDTQYF. CDR3 coding DNA: TGTGCCAGCAGCTTAGATTTGGCGGGGGCCGCTCTTTACACAGATACGCAGTATTTT.

This chain links TRBV5-1 with TRBJ2-2; 9 nucleotides align to TRBD1. Germline trimming cut 4 bases from V and 4 bases from J; bases unmatched to any gene: 5. Germline values: CDR1 SGHRS, CDR2 YFSETQ. The CDR3 is 15 amino acids. This CDR3 is CASSAGQGGTGELFF. The CDR3 coding sequence is TGCGCCAGCAGCGCGGGACAGGGTGGCACCGGGGAGCTGTTTTTT.